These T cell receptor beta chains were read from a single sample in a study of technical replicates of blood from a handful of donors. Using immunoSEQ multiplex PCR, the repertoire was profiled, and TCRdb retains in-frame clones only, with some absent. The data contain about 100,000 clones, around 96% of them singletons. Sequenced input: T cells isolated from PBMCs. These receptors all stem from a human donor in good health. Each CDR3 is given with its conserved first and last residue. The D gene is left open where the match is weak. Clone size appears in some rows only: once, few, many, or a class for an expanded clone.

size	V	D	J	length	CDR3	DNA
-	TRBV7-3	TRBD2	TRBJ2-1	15	CASNRGEGPYNEQFF	TGTGCCAGCAACCGGGGGGAGGGCCCCTACAATGAGCAGTTCTTC
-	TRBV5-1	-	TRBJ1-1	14	CASSLDGAHTEAFF	TGCGCCAGCAGCTTGGATGGGGCCCACACTGAAGCTTTCTTT
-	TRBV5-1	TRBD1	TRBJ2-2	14	CASSTGVHPGELFF	TGCGCCAGTTCGACAGGGGTTCATCCCGGGGAGCTGTTTTTT
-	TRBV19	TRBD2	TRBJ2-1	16	CASSTPSSGKAHEQFF	TGTGCCAGTAGTACCCCAAGTAGCGGGAAAGCTCATGAGCAGTTCTTC
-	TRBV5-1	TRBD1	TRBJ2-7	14	CASSPTGAAYEQYF	TGCGCCAGCAGCCCGACAGGGGCGGCCTACGAGCAGTACTTC
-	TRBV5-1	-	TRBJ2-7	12	CASSLYFHEQYF	TGCGCCAGCAGCTTGTACTTCCACGAGCAGTACTTC
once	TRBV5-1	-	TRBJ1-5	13	CASSLGLNQPQHF	TGCGCCAGCAGCTTAGGACTGAATCAGCCCCAGCATTTT
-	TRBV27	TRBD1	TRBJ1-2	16	CASTSYFGQGQNGYTF	TGTGCCAGCACTAGTTATTTCGGACAGGGACAGAATGGCTACACCTTC
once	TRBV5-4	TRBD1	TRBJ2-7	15	CASSSRTGANYEQYF	TGTGCCAGCAGCTCCCGGACAGGGGCGAACTACGAGCAGTACTTC
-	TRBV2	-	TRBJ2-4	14	CASSVAEAKNIQYF	TGTGCCAGCAGCGTAGCGGAAGCCAAAAACATTCAGTACTTC
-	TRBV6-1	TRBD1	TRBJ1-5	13	CASTGTGDQPQHF	TGTGCCAGCACCGGGACAGGGGATCAGCCCCAGCATTTT
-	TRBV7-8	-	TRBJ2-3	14	CASRAGVGTDTQYF	TGTGCCAGCAGAGCAGGGGTGGGCACAGATACGCAGTATTTT
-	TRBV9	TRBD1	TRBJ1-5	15	CASSAAGGAGQPQHF	TGTGCCAGCAGCGCAGCAGGGGGCGCGGGTCAGCCCCAGCATTTT
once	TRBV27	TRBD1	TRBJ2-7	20	CASSLGWVASRGTGLDEQYF	TGTGCCAGCAGTTTGGGCTGGGTCGCCTCGAGGGGGACAGGGCTAGACGAGCAGTACTTC
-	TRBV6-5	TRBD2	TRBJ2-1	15	CASRATGLAFGNPFF	TGTGCCAGCAGGGCAACGGGACTAGCGTTTGGTAATCCGTTCTTC
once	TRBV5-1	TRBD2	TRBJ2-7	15	CASSSSGSIYYEQYF	TGCGCCAGCAGCTCAAGCGGGAGCATATACTACGAGCAGTACTTC
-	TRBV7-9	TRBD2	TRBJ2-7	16	CASSLTLARPVDEQYF	TGTGCCAGCAGCCTTACACTAGCGCGCCCGGTGGACGAGCAGTACTTC
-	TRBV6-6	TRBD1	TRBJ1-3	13	CASRAQGVNTIYF	TGTGCCAGCAGAGCACAGGGGGTGAACACCATATATTTT